Presented here are 3 T cell receptor beta chains from one specimen sequenced in a study of T-cell reconstitution after alpha-beta-depleted transplantation in children. Preparation of the TCRbeta library involved a method that used unique molecular identifiers. TCRdb reanalysed the PCR reads using MiXCR and keeps one entry per CDR3 protein. The sample lists under 850,000 distinct CDR3 sequences, less than 15% seen once, with 0.79% in the top ten. The source material was PBMCs, sampled before TCRalphabeta/CD19-depleted stem cell transplant. The receptors stem from a girl aged 2-10 years with congenital amegakaryocytic thrombocytopenia, due to receive a stem cell transplant.

This clonotype was seen more than once but under ten times. The V call is TRBV5-6, the J call TRBJ1-2, with D uncertain. CDR3 length: 13 amino acids. Germline V gene sequence: CDR1 SGHDT, CDR2 YYEEEE. Trimming cost V 1 base and J 7 bases, with 11 bases left between them. CDR3 sequence reads: CASSLTQRFGYTF. CDR3 sequence (DNA): TGTGCCAGCAGCTTGACTCAGAGGTTTGGCTACACCTTC.

This clonotype occurred a few times. The CDR3 sequence: CATSRTRQFSGANVLTF. CDR3 coding DNA: TGTGCCACCAGCAGAACGAGACAGTTTTCTGGGGCCAACGTCCTGACTTTC. The rearrangement joins TRBV15 to TRBJ2-6, with D tentatively TRBD1 (5 bases). This CDR3 spans 17 amino acids. In germline, CDR1 is LNHNV, CDR2 YYDKDF (reference sequence). Trimming pared 2 bases from V and 1 base from J, leaving 12 bases between.

The chain combines TRBV7-9 with TRBJ2-7, with 7 bases that match TRBD1. The junction had 10 bases not matched to a gene; V was cut back by 4 bases and J by 4 bases. Germline-derived CDR1 and CDR2 are SEHNR and FQNEAQ (reference sequence). The CDR3 totals 15 residues. The chain's CDR3 is CASSSPGQMSYEQYF. The CDR3, as DNA: TGTGCCAGCAGCTCTCCGGGACAGATGTCTTACGAGCAGTACTTC. The complete variable domain, with remaining parts taken from reference TRBV7-9 and TRBJ2-7, reads DTGVSQNPRHKITKRGQNVTFRCDPISEHNRLYWYRQTLGQGPEFLTYFQNEAQLEKSRLLSDRFSAERPKGSFSTLEIQRTEQGDSAMYLCASSSPGQMSYEQYFGPGTRLTVT.